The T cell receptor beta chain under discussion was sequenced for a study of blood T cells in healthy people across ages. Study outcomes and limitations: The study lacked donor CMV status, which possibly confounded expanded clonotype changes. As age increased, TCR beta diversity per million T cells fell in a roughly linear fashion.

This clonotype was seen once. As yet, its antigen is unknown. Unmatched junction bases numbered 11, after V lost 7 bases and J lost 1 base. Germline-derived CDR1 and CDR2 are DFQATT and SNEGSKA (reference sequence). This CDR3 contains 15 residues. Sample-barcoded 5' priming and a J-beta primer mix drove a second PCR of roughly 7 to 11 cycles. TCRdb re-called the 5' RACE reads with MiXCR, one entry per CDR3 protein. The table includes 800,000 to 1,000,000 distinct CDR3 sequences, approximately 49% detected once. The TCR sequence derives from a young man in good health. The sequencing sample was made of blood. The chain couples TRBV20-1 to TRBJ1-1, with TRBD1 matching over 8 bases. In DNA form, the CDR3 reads TGCAGTGTCCCTCTCCAGGGGGCAGCGAACACTGAAGCTTTCTTT. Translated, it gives CSVPLQGAANTEAFF.